The entry below gives a single T cell receptor (beta chain) sequence along with its context. The record originates from a study of blood T cell repertoires in COVID-19. Study context: The samples span acute and convalescent COVID-19 from the United States, Italy and Spain. Nucleic acid was either cDNA or gDNA, and it came from T cells, B-cell-depleted T cells, or PBMCs.

The CDR3 runs 14 residues. Deletions cut 5 bases from V and 2 bases from J, with 11 bases between. Germline V gene data show CDR1 as LNHDA and CDR2 as SQIVND (reference sequence). Original analysis: Amplification of reference gene primers was used by the study to estimate nucleated cell counts. Clones were read by immunoSEQ multiplex PCR, and TCRdb kept only the in-frame ones, dropping some. V and J calls and clone size follow that table, whereas D and trimming were derived from the DNA. The sample lists about 34,000 clones, over 90% occurring once. The source is a human donor in a cohort sampled during active COVID-19. This chain links TRBV19 with TRBJ2-3, with D tentatively TRBD2 (6 bases). The specimen sequenced was peripheral blood. The CDR3 sequence is CASSGDSSTDTQYF. The CDR3, as DNA: TGTGCCAGTAGTGGGGACTCGTCCACAGATACGCAGTATTTT.